The T cell receptor (beta chain) under discussion was sequenced for a study of T cells in Graves' hyperthyroidism and ophthalmopathy (dated by TCRdb to the late 2010s). About the investigation overall: Peripheral blood was collected at initial diagnosis, before any treatment. After sampling, hyperthyroidism patients received methimazole starting at 30 mg daily, and ophthalmopathy patients received high-dose intravenous methylprednisolone. For training and testing, the 100 or so patients in the discovery cohort were randomly divided in a 7:3 ratio. TCR Vbeta CDR3 sequencing of 135 peripheral blood samples (about 45 ophthalmopathy, roughly 72 hyperthyroidism and around 17 progressor patients) is reported in the paper. Thyroid tissue and blood T-cell repertoires from more than five Graves' hyperthyroidism patients were also compared in the study. To identify distinguishing TCR V-J signatures, a discovery cohort of around 98 patients was used, comprising some 43 with Graves' ophthalmopathy and around 60 with stable Graves' hyperthyroidism. Whether ophthalmopathy could be predicted prospectively was tested in an independent validation cohort made up of 18 hyperthyroidism patients plus 17 patients who later progressed to ophthalmopathy. Broader findings and caveats from the paper: Ophthalmopathy was separated from stable hyperthyroidism by a 13 V-J signature model, with approximately 90% sensitivity and about 81% specificity obtained in cross-validation and 80%/75% obtained in testing. Most expanded thyroid clonotypes (frequency above 0.001) were also detected in blood, suggesting blood repertoires may reflect thyroid immune responses. In validation, progression to ophthalmopathy was predicted by the model with 70% to 71% sensitivity and around 76% specificity, a median of approximately 6.5 months before onset. No statistical method was used to fix the sample size in advance, and group allocation was not hidden from the investigators.

Amplification of TCR beta CDR3 regions was carried out from RNA transcripts. A first-round RT-PCR of the TCR CDR3 used the HTBI primer set with the Qiagen OneStep RT-PCR kit. Libraries were constructed in a second round of multiplex PCR, after which size selection and purification were performed. The libraries were sequenced on an Illumina HiSeq2000 using paired-end 100 bp reads. Concerning the study's data processing: SOAPnuke was used to process the raw data, throwing out any read that contained adapters or uncalled bases, had a mean Phred below 15, or lacked an exact constant-primer or identifier match. COPE v1.2.5 was used to merge the high-quality paired reads, and each unique nucleotide sequence was defined as a clonotype. MiTCR v1.1 was used to align the clonotypes against IMGT TRBV, TRBD and TRBJ reference segments. Only V-J combinations with frequency above 0.0001, covering 99.2% of repertoires, were analysed. The TCS score was defined as the ratio of F50 (clonal expansion) to E x V (chaos), calculated using BLOSUM62-based TCRdist between CDR3 peptides within each V-J. Welch's t-statistics and random forest reduced fewer than 550 V-J features to 10 to 15, which were used in a naive Bayes classifier (R e1071). TCRdb passed the public sequencing reads through fastp at Q25 and MiXCR, retaining productive beta sequences. Rows with one shared CDR3 protein collapse into an entry with the most common genes and DNA. The V and J calls shown here were made by TCRdb, not taken from the authors' results. The sample contains 390,000 or so distinct CDR3 sequences, roughly 15% of them found a single time. In total, the top ten clones hold roughly 13% of the sample.

Ophthalmopathy patients had moderately to severely active disease, with a Clinical Activity Score of 3 or more, a NOSPECS grade of 4 or more, and a disease duration of less than 3 months. Exclusion was applied to patients with uncontrolled infections, other autoimmune diseases, pregnancy or lactation. Diagnoses relied on clinical symptoms, serum thyroxine and TRAb, thyroid ultrasound and orbital computed tomography. PBMCs were separated from about 10 ml of fresh peripheral blood using Ficoll-Paque density gradient centrifugation. Total RNA was extracted with Trizol reagent, and quality was checked on an Agilent 2100 Bioanalyzer. This clonotype appeared many times. Its antigen remains unidentified. Base qualities are not recorded, but no much larger clone differs from it by a single base. From its cysteine to its phenylalanine, the CDR3 spans 15 amino acids. Just the 45-base CDR3 DNA is kept, in frame starting at base 1. CDR1 and CDR2 (MNHEY, SVGAGI) derive from the germline V gene. V loses 0 bases, J loses 4 bases, and the germline ends lie 12 bases apart.

The V and J genes are TRBV6-5 and TRBJ1-2, with TRBD1 tentatively as D gene (5 bases match). The specimen sequenced was blood. The sequence derives from a man aged 18-30 years with Graves' ophthalmopathy. The base sequence is TGTGCCAGCAGTTACTCGACGGGGGTTACCTATGGCTACACCTTC. Its protein is CASSYSTGVTYGYTF.